The T cell receptor (beta chain) under discussion was sequenced for a study of CD8+ T cells in alopecia areata. Regarding the study as a whole: The study found higher clonality in lesional than normal scalp, especially in alopecia totalis/universalis. Uncertainty remains about how baseline CD8+ expansion links to response, with one nonresponder. While tofacitinib was given, many expanded lesional clones persisted in scalp and blood.

To note about this clone: Its antigen is still unknown.

Treatment given: oral pan-JAK inhibitor, 5-10 mg twice daily. Trimming stripped 3 bases from V and 1 base from J, with 12 bases between. The germline V gene encodes CDR1 GTSNPN and CDR2 SVGIG (reference sequence). This CDR3 region has 14 residues. Following RNA extraction, reverse transcription yielded cDNA that acted as the sequencing template. Only in-frame clones appear in the TCRdb table, and some are missing; sequencing was by immunoSEQ multiplex PCR. The sample lists around 180,000 clones; about three fifths were seen once. The TCR comes from a human donor with alopecia areata. This specimen consisted of CD4+ T cells sorted from blood, obtained at week 24, from a patient treated with tofacitinib. This chain uses TRBV30 with TRBJ1-1; maybe TRBD1 (5 bases). The CDR3 is CAWSRLGGNTEAFF. CDR3 coding DNA: TGTGCCTGGAGCAGGTTGGGGGGGAACACTGAAGCTTTCTTT. Full variable domain (rest looked up from reference TRBV30 and TRBJ1-1): SQTIHQWPATLVQPVGSPLSLECTVEGTSNPNLYWYRQAAGRGLQLLFYSVGIGQISSEVPQNLSASRPQDRQFILSSKKLLLSDSGFYLCAWSRLGGNTEAFFGQGTRLTVV.